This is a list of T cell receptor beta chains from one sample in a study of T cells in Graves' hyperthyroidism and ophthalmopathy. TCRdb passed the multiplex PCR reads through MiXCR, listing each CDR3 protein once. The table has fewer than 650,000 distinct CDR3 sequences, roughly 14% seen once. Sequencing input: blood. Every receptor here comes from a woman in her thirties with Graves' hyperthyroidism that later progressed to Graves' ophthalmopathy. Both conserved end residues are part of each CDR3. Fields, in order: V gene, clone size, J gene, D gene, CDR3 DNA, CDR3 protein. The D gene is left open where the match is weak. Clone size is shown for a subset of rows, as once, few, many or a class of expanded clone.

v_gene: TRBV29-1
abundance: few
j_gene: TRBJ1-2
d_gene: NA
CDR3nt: TGCAGCGTTGAAGCCGAGGAAGACTATGGCTACACCTTC
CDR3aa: CSVEAEEDYGYTF

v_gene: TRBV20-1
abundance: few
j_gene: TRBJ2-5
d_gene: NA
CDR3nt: TGCAGTGCTAATTCACGGACGGAGTTCCAAGAGACCCAGTACTTC
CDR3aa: CSANSRTEFQETQYF

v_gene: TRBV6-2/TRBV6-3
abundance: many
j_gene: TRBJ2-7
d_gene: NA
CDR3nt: TGTGCCAGCAGTTACGAGCAGGGAATTGCAACCTACGAGCAGTACTTC
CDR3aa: CASSYEQGIATYEQYF

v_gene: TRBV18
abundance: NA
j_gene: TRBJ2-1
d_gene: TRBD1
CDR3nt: TGTGCCAGCTCACCGGGGGACAGGGGGTTGAATGAGCAGTTCTTC
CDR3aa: CASSPGDRGLNEQFF

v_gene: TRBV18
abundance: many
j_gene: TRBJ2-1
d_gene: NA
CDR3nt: TGTGCCAGCTCCCAAACCGGACAGTACAATGAGCAGTTCTTC
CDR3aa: CASSQTGQYNEQFF

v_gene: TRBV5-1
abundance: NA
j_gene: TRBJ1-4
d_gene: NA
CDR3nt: TGCGCCAGCAGCTTTGAGAGGGGGAATGAAAAACTGTTTTTT
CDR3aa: CASSFERGNEKLFF

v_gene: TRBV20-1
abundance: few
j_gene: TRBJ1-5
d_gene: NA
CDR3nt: TGCAGTGCTAGAGAAGGGTCTGATAGCAATCAGCCCCAGCATTTT
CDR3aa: CSAREGSDSNQPQHF

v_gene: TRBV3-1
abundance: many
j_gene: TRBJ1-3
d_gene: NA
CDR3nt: TGTGCCAGCAGCAGACTATACGGAAACACCATATATTTT
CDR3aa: CASSRLYGNTIYF

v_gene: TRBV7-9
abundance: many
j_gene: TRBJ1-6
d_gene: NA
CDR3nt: TGTGCCAGCAGTTTTCAATCAGGGTTTGGAAATTCACCCCTCCACTTT
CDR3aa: CASSFQSGFGNSPLHF

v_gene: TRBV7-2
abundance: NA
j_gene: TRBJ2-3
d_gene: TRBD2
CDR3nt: TGTGCCAGCAGCTTAGTAGCGGGAGGATGGGGTACGCAGTATTTT
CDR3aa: CASSLVAGGWGTQYF

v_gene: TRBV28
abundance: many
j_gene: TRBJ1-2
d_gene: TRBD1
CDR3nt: TGTGCCAGCAGTGCCCCGGGACAGGGACCCGGCTACACCTTC
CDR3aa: CASSAPGQGPGYTF

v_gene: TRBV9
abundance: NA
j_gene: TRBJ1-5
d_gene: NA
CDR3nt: TGTGCCAGCACCCAGGACGGATATAGCAATCAGCCCCAGCATTTT
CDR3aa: CASTQDGYSNQPQHF

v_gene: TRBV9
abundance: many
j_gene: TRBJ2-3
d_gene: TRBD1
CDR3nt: TGTGCCAGCAGCCAAAGGACAGGCGCAGCGCTCGGGGCAGATACGCAGTATTTT
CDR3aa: CASSQRTGAALGADTQYF

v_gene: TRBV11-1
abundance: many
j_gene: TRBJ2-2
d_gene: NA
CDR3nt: TGTGCCAGCACCCCTTTCAGGGGAGGAGGTGGGGAGCTGTTTTTT
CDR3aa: CASTPFRGGGGELFF

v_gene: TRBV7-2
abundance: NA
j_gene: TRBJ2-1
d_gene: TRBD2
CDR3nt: TGTGCCAGCAGCTTTCAAACTAGCGGGAATGGAAATGAGCAGTTCTTC
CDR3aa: CASSFQTSGNGNEQFF

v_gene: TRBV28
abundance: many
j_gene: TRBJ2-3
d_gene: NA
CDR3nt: TGTGCCAGCAGTTTATATACTAGAACAGATACGCAGTATTTT
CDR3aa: CASSLYTRTDTQYF

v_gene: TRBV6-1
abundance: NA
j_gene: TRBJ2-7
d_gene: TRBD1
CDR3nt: TGTGCCAGCAGCTCGTCCGGGACAGGCCCAAGCTCCTACGAGCAGTACTTC
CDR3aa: CASSSSGTGPSSYEQYF

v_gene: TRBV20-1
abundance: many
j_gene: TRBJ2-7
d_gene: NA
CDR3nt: TGCAGTGCTATCCACAGGGTCGGGATCTACGAGCAGTACTTC
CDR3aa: CSAIHRVGIYEQYF

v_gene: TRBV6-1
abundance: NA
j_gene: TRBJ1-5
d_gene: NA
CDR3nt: TGTGCCAGCAGGGGAATGGTACCAAATCAGCCCCAGCATTTT
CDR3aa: CASRGMVPNQPQHF

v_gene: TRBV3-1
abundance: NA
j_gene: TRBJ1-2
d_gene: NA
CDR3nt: TGTGCCAGCAGCCAGGTTGGGGGGACCCCCGGCTACACCTTC
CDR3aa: CASSQVGGTPGYTF

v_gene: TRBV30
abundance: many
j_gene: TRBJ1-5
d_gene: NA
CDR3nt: TGTGCCTGGAGCCCGGGACCCATTTTAAATCAGCCCCAGCATTTT
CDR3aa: CAWSPGPILNQPQHF

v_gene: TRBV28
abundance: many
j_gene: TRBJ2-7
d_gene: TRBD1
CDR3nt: TGTGCCAGCAGTTTTCAGGGGGCCAACGAGCAGTACTTC
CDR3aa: CASSFQGANEQYF

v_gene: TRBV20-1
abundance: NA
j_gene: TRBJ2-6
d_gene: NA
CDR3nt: TGCAGTGCTGAACCTTCCGGGACCCTTTCTGGGGCCAACGTCCTGACTTTC
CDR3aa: CSAEPSGTLSGANVLTF

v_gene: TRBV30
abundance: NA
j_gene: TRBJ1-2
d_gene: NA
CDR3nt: TGTGCCTTGGTAGGCCGCCGTTTAACATTCTATGGCTACACCTTC
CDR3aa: CALVGRRLTFYGYTF

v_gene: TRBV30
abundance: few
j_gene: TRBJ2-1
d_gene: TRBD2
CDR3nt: TGTGCCTGGTTCCCAGCGGGAGACAATGAGCAGTTCTTC
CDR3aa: CAWFPAGDNEQFF

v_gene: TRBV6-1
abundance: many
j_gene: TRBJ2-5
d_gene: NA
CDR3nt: TGTGCCAGCAGTGGGGGACTGGGACAAGAGACCCAGTACTTC
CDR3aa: CASSGGLGQETQYF

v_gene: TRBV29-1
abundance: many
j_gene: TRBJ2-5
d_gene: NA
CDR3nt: TGCAGCGCCCCCGCGGGCGAGGGTACCCCTGAGACCCAGTACTTC
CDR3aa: CSAPAGEGTPETQYF

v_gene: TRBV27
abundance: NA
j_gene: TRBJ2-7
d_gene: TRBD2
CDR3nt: TGTGCCAGCAGTTTATCCGCGCGGGAGAGCTCCTACGAGCAGTACTTC
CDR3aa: CASSLSARESSYEQYF

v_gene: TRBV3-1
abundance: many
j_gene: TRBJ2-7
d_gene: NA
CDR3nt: TGTGCCAGCAGTCCTGGGACGTTCACCTACGAGCAGTACTTC
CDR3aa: CASSPGTFTYEQYF

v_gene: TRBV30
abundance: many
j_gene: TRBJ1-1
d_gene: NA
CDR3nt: TGTGCCTGGAGTGTACGTAGGGACACTGAAGCTTTCTTT
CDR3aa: CAWSVRRDTEAFF

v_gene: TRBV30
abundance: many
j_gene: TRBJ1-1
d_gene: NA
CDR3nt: TGTGCCTGGAGTGACGCAGGGGATATGAACACTGAAGCTTTCTTT
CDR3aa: CAWSDAGDMNTEAFF

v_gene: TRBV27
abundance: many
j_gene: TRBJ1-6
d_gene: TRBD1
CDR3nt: TGTGCCAGCAGACCGGAACAGGGGGCCTATAATTCACCCCTCCACTTT
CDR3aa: CASRPEQGAYNSPLHF

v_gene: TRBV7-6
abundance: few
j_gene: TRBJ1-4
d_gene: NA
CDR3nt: TGTGCCAGCAGCCTAGCCCCCTGGAGGGCCACTAATGAAAAACTGTTTTTT
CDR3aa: CASSLAPWRATNEKLFF

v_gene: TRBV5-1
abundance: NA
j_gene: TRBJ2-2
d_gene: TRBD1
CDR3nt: TGCGCCAGCAGCTCACCCGGGACAGGGAACACCGGGGAGCTGTTTTTT
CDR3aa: CASSSPGTGNTGELFF

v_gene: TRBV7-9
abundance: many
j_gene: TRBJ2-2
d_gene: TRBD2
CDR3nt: TGTGCCAGCAGCCACGCACCCGTAGCGGGAGGGAAGAACACCGGGGAGCTGTTTTTT
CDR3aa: CASSHAPVAGGKNTGELFF

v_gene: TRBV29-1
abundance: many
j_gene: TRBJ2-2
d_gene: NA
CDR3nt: TGCAGCGTTGAGGGGGACGGGGAGCTGTTTTTT
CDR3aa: CSVEGDGELFF

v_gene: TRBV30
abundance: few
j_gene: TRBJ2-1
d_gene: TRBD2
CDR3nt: TGTGCCTGGAGTCTAGCGGGAGGATCCAATGAGCAGTTCTTC
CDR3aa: CAWSLAGGSNEQFF

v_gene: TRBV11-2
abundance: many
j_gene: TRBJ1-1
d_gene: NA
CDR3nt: TGTGCCAGCAGCTTATGGGGCGCTGAAGCTTTCTTT
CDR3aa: CASSLWGAEAFF